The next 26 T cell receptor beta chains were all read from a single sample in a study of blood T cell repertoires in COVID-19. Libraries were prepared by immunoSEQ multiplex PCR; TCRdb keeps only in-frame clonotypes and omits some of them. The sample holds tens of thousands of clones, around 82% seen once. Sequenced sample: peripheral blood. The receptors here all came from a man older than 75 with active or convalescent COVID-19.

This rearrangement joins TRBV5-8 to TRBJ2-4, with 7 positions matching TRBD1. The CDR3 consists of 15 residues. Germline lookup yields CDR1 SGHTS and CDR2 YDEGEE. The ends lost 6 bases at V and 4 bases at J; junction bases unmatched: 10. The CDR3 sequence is CASIPQPGGKNIQYF. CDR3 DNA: TGTGCCAGCATCCCCCAGCCAGGGGGTAAAAACATTCAGTACTTC.

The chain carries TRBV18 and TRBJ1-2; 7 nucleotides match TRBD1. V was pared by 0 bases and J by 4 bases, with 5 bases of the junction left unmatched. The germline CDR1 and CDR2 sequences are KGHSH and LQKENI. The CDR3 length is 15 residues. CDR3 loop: CASSPPVAGGYGYTF. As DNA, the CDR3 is TGTGCCAGCTCACCACCGGTGGCAGGGGGCTATGGCTACACCTTC.

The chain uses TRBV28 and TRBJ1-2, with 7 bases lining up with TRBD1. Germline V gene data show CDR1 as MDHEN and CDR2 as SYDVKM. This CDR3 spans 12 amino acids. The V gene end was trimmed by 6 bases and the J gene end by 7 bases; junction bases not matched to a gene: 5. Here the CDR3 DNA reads TGTGCCAGCAGACCCACAGGGGCTGGCTACACCTTC. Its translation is CASRPTGAGYTF.

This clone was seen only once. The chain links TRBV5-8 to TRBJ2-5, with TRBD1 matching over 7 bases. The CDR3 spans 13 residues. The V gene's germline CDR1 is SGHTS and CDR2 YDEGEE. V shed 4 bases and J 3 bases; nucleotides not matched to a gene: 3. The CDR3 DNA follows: TGTGCCAGCAGCCCAGGGACAGAAGAGACCCAGTACTTC. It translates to CASSPGTEETQYF.

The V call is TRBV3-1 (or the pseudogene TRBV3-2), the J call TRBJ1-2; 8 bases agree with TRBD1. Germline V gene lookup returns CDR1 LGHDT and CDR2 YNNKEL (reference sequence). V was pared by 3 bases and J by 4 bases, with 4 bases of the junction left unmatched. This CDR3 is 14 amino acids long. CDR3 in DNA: TGTGCCAGCAGCCAGACCGGGACAGGCTATGGCTACACCTTC. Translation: CASSQTGTGYGYTF.

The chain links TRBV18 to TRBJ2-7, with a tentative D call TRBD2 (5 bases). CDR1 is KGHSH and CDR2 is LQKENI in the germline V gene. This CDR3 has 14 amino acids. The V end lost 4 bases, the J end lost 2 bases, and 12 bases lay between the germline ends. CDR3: CASSRGAETYEQYF. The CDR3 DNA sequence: TGTGCCAGCTCACGGGGAGCGGAGACCTACGAGCAGTACTTC. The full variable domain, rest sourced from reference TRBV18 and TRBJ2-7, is NAGVMQNPRHLVRRRGQEARLRCSPMKGHSHVYWYRQLPEEGLKFMVYLQKENIIDESGMPKERFSAEFPKEGPSILRIQQVVRGDSAAYFCASSRGAETYEQYFGPGTRLTVT.

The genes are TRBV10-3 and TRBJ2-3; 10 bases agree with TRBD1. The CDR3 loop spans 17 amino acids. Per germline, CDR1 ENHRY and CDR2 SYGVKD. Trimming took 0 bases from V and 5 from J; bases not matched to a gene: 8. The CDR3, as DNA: TGTGCCATCAGTGAGTCCCAGGGACAGGGGTTTCTAGATACGCAGTATTTT. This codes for CAISESQGQGFLDTQYF.

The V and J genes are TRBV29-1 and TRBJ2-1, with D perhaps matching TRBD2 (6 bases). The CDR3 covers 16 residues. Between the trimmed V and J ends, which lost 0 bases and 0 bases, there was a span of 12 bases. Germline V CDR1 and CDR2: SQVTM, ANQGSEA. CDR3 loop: CSVEDLSGLSYNEQFF. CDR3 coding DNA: TGCAGCGTTGAAGATCTTTCGGGACTCTCCTACAATGAGCAGTTCTTC.

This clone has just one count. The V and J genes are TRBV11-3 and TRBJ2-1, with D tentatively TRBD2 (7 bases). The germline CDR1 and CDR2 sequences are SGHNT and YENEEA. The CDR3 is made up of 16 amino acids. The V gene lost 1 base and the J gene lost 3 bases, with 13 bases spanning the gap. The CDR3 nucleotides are TGTGCCAGCAGCTTAGTTGCGGGGGCCGGCTACAATGAGCAGTTCTTC. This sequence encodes CASSLVAGAGYNEQFF.

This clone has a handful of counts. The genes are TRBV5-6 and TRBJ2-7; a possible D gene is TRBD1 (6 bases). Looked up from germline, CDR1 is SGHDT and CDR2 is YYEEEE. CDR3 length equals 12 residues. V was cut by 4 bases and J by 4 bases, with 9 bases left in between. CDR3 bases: TGTGCCAGCAGCATTGGACAGTACGAGCAGTACTTC. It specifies CASSIGQYEQYF.

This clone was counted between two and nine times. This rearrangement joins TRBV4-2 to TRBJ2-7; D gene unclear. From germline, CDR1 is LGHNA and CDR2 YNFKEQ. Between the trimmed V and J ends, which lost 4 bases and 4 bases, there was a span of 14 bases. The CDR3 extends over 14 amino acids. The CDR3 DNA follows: TGTGCCAGCAGCCCCTCAGTAAGTGCTTACGAGCAGTACTTC. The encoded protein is CASSPSVSAYEQYF.

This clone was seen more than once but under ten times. CDR3 nucleotides: TGTGCCAGCAGCGAGCAGGGCTCCGTGGATGCCTACACCTTC. Encoded protein: CASSEQGSVDAYTF. The chain has TRBV7-9 and TRBJ1-2; tentative D call: TRBD1 (5 bases). From germline, CDR1 is SEHNR and CDR2 FQNEAQ (reference sequence). The CDR3 spans 14 residues. V shed 5 bases and J shed 10 bases, with 20 bases lying between them.

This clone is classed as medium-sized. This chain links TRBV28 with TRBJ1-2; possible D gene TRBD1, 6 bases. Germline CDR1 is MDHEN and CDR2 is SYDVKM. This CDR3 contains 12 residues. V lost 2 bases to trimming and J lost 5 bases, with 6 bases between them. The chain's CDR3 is CASSLTGYGYTF. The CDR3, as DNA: TGTGCCAGCAGTTTAACAGGGTATGGCTACACCTTC.

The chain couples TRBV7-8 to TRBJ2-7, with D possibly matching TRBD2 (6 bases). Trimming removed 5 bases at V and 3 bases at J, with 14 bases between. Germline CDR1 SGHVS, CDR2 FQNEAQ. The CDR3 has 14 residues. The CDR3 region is CASSAQRRDYEQYF. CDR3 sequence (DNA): TGTGCCAGCAGCGCGCAGCGGCGGGACTACGAGCAGTACTTC.

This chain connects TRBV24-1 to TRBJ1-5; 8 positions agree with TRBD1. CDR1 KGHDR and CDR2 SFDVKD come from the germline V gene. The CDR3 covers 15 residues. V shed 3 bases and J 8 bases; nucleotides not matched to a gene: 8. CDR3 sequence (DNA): TGTGCCACCAGTGATGGGACAGGTACATGGGAGCCCCAGCATTTT. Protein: CATSDGTGTWEPQHF.

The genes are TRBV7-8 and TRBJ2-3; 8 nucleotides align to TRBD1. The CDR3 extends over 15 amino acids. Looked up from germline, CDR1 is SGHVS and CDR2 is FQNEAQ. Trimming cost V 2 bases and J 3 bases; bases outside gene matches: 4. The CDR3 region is CASSLQGALTDTQYF. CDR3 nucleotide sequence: TGTGCCAGCAGCTTACAGGGGGCACTTACAGATACGCAGTATTTT.

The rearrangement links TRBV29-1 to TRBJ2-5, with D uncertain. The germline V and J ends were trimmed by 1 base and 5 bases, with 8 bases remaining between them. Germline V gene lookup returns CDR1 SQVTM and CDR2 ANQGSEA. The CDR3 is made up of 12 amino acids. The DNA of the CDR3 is TGCAGCGTTGAAGTTCTAGTGGAGACCCAGTACTTC. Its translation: CSVEVLVETQYF.

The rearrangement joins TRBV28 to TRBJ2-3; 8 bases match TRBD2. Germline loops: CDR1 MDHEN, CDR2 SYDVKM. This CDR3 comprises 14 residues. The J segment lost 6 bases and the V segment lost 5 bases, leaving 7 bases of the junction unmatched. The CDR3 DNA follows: TGTGCCAGCAGTCGAGCGGGAGATATCGATACGCAGTATTTT. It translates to CASSRAGDIDTQYF.

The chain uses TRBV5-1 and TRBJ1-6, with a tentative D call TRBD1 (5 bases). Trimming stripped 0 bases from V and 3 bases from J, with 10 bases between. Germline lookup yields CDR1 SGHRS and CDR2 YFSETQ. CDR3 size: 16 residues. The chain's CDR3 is CASSLEGAFYNSPLHF. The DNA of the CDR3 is TGCGCCAGCAGCTTGGAAGGGGCTTTCTATAATTCACCCCTCCACTTT.

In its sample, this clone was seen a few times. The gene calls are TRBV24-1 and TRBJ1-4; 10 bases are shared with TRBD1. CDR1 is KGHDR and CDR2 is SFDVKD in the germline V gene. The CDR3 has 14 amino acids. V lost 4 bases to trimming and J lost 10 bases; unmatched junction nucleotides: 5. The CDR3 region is CATSEGGQGGKLFF. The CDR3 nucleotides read TGTGCCACCAGTGAAGGAGGACAGGGGGGAAAACTGTTTTTT.

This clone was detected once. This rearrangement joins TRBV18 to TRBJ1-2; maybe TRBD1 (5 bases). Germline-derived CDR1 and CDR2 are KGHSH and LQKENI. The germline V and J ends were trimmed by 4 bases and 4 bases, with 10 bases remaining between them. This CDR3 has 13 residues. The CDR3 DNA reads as TGTGCCAGCTCACAAAGACAGATCTATGGCTACACCTTC. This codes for CASSQRQIYGYTF.

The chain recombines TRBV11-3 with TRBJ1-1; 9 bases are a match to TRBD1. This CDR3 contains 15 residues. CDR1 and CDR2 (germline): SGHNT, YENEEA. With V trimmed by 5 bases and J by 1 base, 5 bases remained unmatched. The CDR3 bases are TGTGCCAGCAGCACGCGGGACAGGGAGAACACTGAAGCTTTCTTT. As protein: CASSTRDRENTEAFF.

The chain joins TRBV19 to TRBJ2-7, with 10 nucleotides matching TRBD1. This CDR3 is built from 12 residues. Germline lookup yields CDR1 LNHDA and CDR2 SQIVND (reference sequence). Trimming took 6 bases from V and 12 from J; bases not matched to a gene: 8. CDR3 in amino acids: CASSPGQGERYF. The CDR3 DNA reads TGTGCCAGTAGCCCCGGACAGGGGGAACGGTACTTC.

In DNA, the CDR3 is TGTGCCAGCAGGGACAGGGGCCACAATGAGCAGTTCTTC. Translating it yields CASRDRGHNEQFF. V usage is TRBV6-6 and J usage is TRBJ2-1, with TRBD1 matching 9 bases. This CDR3 is built from 13 residues. Germline assignment: CDR1 MNHNY and CDR2 SVGAGI (reference sequence). J lost 5 bases, V lost 6 bases, and 2 bases had no gene match.

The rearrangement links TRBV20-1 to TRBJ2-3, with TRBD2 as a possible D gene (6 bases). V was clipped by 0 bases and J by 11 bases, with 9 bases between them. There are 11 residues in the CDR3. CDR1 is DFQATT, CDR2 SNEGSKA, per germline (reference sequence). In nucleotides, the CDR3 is TGCAGTGCTAGAGATGGGCGGGGGCAGTATTTT. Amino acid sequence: CSARDGRGQYF.

In DNA, the CDR3 is TGTGCCAGCAGCCTACAGGGGCCTAACTATGGCTACACCTTC. This translates into CASSLQGPNYGYTF. The chain joins TRBV6-5 to TRBJ1-2; the match to TRBD1 covers 7 bases. Germline loops: CDR1 MNHEY, CDR2 SVGAGI. V was clipped by 6 bases and J by 0 bases; unmatched bases: 4. This CDR3 has 14 residues.